This T cell receptor (beta chain) was sequenced for a study of T cells after yellow fever vaccination. One entry per CDR3 protein, called by TCRdb with MiXCR from the 5' RACE reads. The sample yields some 220,000 distinct CDR3 sequences, roughly 3.3% seen once. This clonotype was counted at least ten times. Per germline, CDR1 MNHNS and CDR2 SASEGT. The CDR3 totals 16 residues. V shed 4 bases, J shed 4 bases, and the junction held 8 bases outside the gene matches. The receptor comes from a man between 18 and 35 years old who received the YFV17D yellow fever vaccine. This chain uses TRBV6-1 with TRBJ2-5, with 11 bases fitting TRBD2. Sequenced here: CD4+ T cells sorted from PBMCs, sampled 10 days after the yellow fever booster vaccination. CDR3 sequence reads: CASSVFSGGAGETQYF. The DNA of the CDR3 is TGTGCCAGCAGTGTTTTTAGCGGGGGGGCAGGAGAGACCCAGTACTTC.